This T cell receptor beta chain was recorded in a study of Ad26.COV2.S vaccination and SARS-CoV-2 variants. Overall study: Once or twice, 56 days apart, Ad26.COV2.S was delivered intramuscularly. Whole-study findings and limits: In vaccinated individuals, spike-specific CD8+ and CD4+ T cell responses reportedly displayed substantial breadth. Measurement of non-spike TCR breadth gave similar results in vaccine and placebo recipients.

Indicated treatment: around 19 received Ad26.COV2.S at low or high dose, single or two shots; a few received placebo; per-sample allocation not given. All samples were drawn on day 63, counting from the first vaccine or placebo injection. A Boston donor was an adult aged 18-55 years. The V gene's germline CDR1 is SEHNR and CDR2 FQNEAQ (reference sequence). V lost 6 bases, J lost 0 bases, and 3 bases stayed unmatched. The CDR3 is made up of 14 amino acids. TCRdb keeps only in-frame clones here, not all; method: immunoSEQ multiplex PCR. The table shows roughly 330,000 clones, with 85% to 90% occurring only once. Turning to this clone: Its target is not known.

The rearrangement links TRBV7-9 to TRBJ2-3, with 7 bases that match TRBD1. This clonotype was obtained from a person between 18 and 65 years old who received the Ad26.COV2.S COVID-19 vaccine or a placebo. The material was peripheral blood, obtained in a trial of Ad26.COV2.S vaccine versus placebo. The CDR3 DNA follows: TGTGCCAGCAGACAGGGGTCTAGCACAGATACGCAGTATTTT. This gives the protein CASRQGSSTDTQYF.